This T cell receptor beta chain was recorded in a study of CD8+CD57+ T cells in acquired aplastic anemia. The use of genomic DNA as template underpinned the TCR beta VDJ and CDR3 profiling. TCRdb processed the reads anew with MiXCR; each CDR3 protein has one entry. The table shows some 410,000 distinct CDR3 sequences, with just under 70% occurring only once. The V end lost 3 bases, the J end lost 14 bases, and 13 bases lay between the germline ends. Germline CDR1 and CDR2: SNHLY and FYNNEI. The CDR3 has 12 amino acids. The sequence was obtained from a human donor in good health, serving as a control. The sequencing input was sorted CD4+, CD8+, or CD8+CD57+ T cells (not recorded which) from PBMCs. The chain combines TRBV2 with TRBJ1-4; D unclear. The CDR3 DNA reads as TGTGCCAGCAGTGAGACGGGTGCATACCTGTTTTTT. It encodes CASSETGAYLFF.